This TCR beta chain was found in a study of T cell repertoires in cytomegalovirus infection. Overall study: Recently identified HLA-C-restricted CMV epitopes were used, and well-studied HLA-B-restricted CMV epitopes were used as well. Shared public TCR beta signatures pointed to both CMV infection and a matching HLA type.

Findings of the study overall: Dominating the ex vivo response were TCR beta clonotypes that were CMV-specific and HLA-C-restricted. Public TCR beta family frequency separated CMV-and-HLA carriers, including in an independent cohort.

There are 16 residues in the CDR3. Per germline, CDR1 SNHLY and CDR2 FYNNEI. The trim removed 7 bases at V and 6 bases at J, leaving 12 bases unmatched. As for this clonotype: Its specificity is unknown.

TCRdb reanalysed the reads using MiXCR and keeps one entry per CDR3 protein. The sample has about 830,000 distinct CDR3 sequences; about 30% are singletons. The TCR sequence derives from a human donor in good health (CMV status not recorded). Some clones in this sample may be carry-over from other donors' samples. This material consisted of cultured CD8+ T cells from PBMCs, taken from culture after CMV antigen stimulation. The chain employs TRBV2 and TRBJ2-6; 7 nucleotides match TRBD1. This CDR3 reads CASMPNRGGAANVLTF. DNA of the CDR3: TGTGCCAGCATGCCAAACCGAGGGGGCGCGGCCAACGTCCTGACTTTC.